This passage covers 27 T cell receptor beta chains from one sample sequenced in a study of T-cell memory formation after mild COVID-19. In TCRdb, the 5' RACE reads were re-called with MiXCR into one record per CDR3 protein. The table includes just over 200,000 distinct CDR3 sequences, 9.5% detected once. Sequencing was done on a sample of PBMCs or a T cell subset sorted from them (not recorded which). These TCRs come from a man aged 18-30 years who had mild COVID-19 (a few samples of this study predate the infection). Cell type and time point are not known.

This sequence joins TRBV18 and TRBJ1-1; D not certain. From germline, CDR1 is KGHSH and CDR2 LQKENI. This CDR3 has 11 residues. V was clipped by 5 bases and J by 4 bases, with 5 bases between them. The CDR3 is CASSSATEAFF. For the CDR3, the DNA is TGTGCCAGCTCATCGGCCACTGAAGCTTTCTTT.

A few counts support this clonotype. The rearrangement links TRBV7-8 to TRBJ1-1; D ambiguous. V was cut by 5 bases and J by 0 bases, with 13 bases left in between. Per the germline V gene, CDR1 is SGHVS and CDR2 is FQNEAQ. This CDR3 has 15 residues. The CDR3 loop is CASSPREQMNTEAFF. The DNA for the CDR3 is TGTGCCAGCAGCCCCCGTGAACAGATGAACACTGAAGCTTTCTTT. The whole variable domain, remainder taken from reference TRBV7-8 and TRBJ1-1, is GAGVSQSPRYKVAKRGQDVALRCDPISGHVSLFWYQQALGQGPEFLTYFQNEAQLDKSGLPSDRFFAERPEGSVSTLKIQRTQQEDSAVYLCASSPREQMNTEAFFGQGTRLTVV.

CDR3 sequence: CASSVEGGLDEKLFF. CDR3 bases: TGTGCCAGCAGCGTAGAGGGAGGGTTAGATGAAAAACTGTTTTTT. This sequence joins TRBV9 and TRBJ1-4; no firm D call. The V and J ends lost 0 bases and 6 bases respectively, with 12 bases between them. Germline CDR1 SGDLS, CDR2 YYNGEE. The CDR3 extends over 15 amino acids.

The chain joins TRBV6-5 to TRBJ2-3; possible D gene TRBD2, 6 bases. Germline assignment: CDR1 MNHEY and CDR2 SVGAGI. V lost 6 bases to trimming and J lost 1 base, with 17 bases between them. This CDR3 is 16 amino acids long. The CDR3 DNA is TGTGCCAGCAGCCCTCCGGGGCGGGGAGGCACAGATACGCAGTATTTT. It is translated as CASSPPGRGGTDTQYF.

The chain uses TRBV3-1 and TRBJ2-1, with D tentatively TRBD2 (6 bases). The germline CDR1 and CDR2 sequences are LGHDT and YNNKEL (reference sequence). The CDR3 sequence is 12 residues long. Trimming removed 3 bases from V and 10 bases from J, with 10 bases in between. Here the CDR3 reads CASSHWGREQFF. The CDR3 bases are TGTGCCAGCAGCCATTGGGGGAGGGAGCAGTTCTTC.

This clonotype was counted a few times. This chain links TRBV28 with TRBJ2-5; TRBD1 aligns across 7 bases. V trimming: 2 bases; J trimming: 5 bases; junction bases outside the gene matches: 8. CDR3 size: 15 residues. Per the germline V gene, CDR1 is MDHEN and CDR2 is SYDVKM. CDR3 nucleotide sequence: TGTGCCAGCAGTTTAATCGACAGGGCAGGGGAGACCCAGTACTTC. Residues: CASSLIDRAGETQYF. Combining the CDR3 with reference TRBV28 and TRBJ2-5 gives the whole variable domain DVKVTQSSRYLVKRTGEKVFLECVQDMDHENMFWYRQDPGLGLRLIYFSYDVKMKEKGDIPEGYSVSREKKERFSLILESASTNQTSMYLCASSLIDRAGETQYFGPGTRLLVL.

The V gene is TRBV6-6, the J gene TRBJ2-7, with D unclear. Germline V gene lookup returns CDR1 MNHNY and CDR2 SVGAGI (reference sequence). V lost 8 bases and J 4 bases, leaving 9 bases between the germline ends. The CDR3 length is 11 residues. The CDR3 reads CASVDRYEQYF. The CDR3 bases are TGTGCCAGCGTTGACCGGTACGAGCAGTACTTC.

The chain carries TRBV10-3 and TRBJ2-7; TRBD2 agrees at 10 bases. J gave up 6 bases and V 0 bases, and 5 bases lay outside the gene matches. Germline V lookup: CDR1 ENHRY, CDR2 SYGVKD. CDR3 size: 15 residues. The CDR3 here is CAISESTSGRFEQYF. CDR3 nucleotide sequence: TGTGCCATCAGTGAGTCGACTAGCGGGCGTTTCGAGCAGTACTTC.

The chain links TRBV28 to TRBJ1-5; D uncertain. From germline, CDR1 is MDHEN and CDR2 SYDVKM. V lost 5 bases, J lost 4 bases, and 15 bases lay in between. There are 15 residues in the CDR3. The CDR3 is CASSPPQATNQPQHF. CDR3 bases: TGTGCCAGCAGTCCCCCGCAGGCTACAAATCAGCCCCAGCATTTT.

This clonotype was detected many times. The rearrangement joins TRBV3-1 to TRBJ2-2; 9 bases fit TRBD1. In germline, CDR1 is LGHDT, CDR2 YNNKEL (reference sequence). The CDR3 consists of 15 residues. V was pared by 4 bases and J by 7 bases, with 7 bases of the junction left unmatched. In nucleotides, the CDR3 is TGTGCCAGCAGCCTCACAGGGGGCGTTAACGGGGAGCTGTTTTTT. It is translated as CASSLTGGVNGELFF.

This clonotype occurred many times. The gene calls are TRBV7-9 and TRBJ1-2; no reliable D call. CDR3 length: 12 residues. Germline V gene data show CDR1 as SEHNR and CDR2 as FQNEAQ (reference sequence). Trimming took 2 bases from V and 1 from J, leaving 2 bases between them. DNA of the CDR3: TGTGCCAGCAGCTTAATTAACTATGGCTACACCTTC. This codes for CASSLINYGYTF.

This rearrangement joins TRBV4-2 to TRBJ2-5; D may match TRBD1 or TRBD2 (7 bases each). The V gene's germline CDR1 is LGHNA and CDR2 YNFKEQ. The V gene lost 0 bases and the J gene lost 3 bases, with 14 bases spanning the gap. This CDR3 is built from 16 residues. The CDR3 loop reads CASSQDRGLAEETQYF. CDR3 DNA: TGTGCCAGCAGCCAAGATAGGGGGCTAGCGGAAGAGACCCAGTACTTC.

This chain joins TRBV2 and TRBJ2-5; D is possibly TRBD2 (5 bases). The V and J ends lost 8 bases and 2 bases respectively, with 9 bases between them. Germline assignment: CDR1 SNHLY and CDR2 FYNNEI. The CDR3 has 12 residues. DNA for the CDR3: TGTGCCAGCGGGAGTCTACAAGAGACCCAGTACTTC. It is translated as CASGSLQETQYF.

The chain employs TRBV2 and TRBJ2-7; TRBD1 or TRBD2 may be the D gene (5 bases each). This CDR3 comprises 13 residues. Trimming cost V 5 bases and J 2 bases, with 10 bases left between them. Germline assignment: CDR1 SNHLY and CDR2 FYNNEI. In nucleotides, the CDR3 is TGTGCCAGCAGTCGAGGGGCGGCCTACGAGCAGTACGTC. Translating gives CASSRGAAYEQYV.

This rearrangement joins TRBV12-3 or TRBV12-4 to TRBJ1-3, with 8 bases fitting TRBD1. This CDR3 is 14 amino acids long. Trimming took 6 bases from V and 8 from J; bases not matched to a gene: 9. The CDR3 bases are TGTGCCAGCAGAAAACAGGGGGACGGCGACACCATATATTTT. This gives the protein CASRKQGDGDTIYF.

The V call is TRBV7-9, the J call TRBJ1-6; no clear D. The CDR3 runs to 12 residues. The germline V gene has CDR1 SEHNR and CDR2 FQNEAQ (reference sequence). V lost 3 bases, J lost 13 bases, and 10 bases lay in between. Here the CDR3 DNA reads TGTGCCAGCAGCTTGGAACTTTTTCCCCTCCACTTT. Translating it yields CASSLELFPLHF.

V and J are TRBV5-1 and TRBJ1-1, with D perhaps TRBD1 (6 bases). Germline CDR1 and CDR2: SGHRS and YFSETQ. V was shortened by 1 base and J by 1 base, with 14 bases between the two germline ends. The CDR3 covers 16 residues. The CDR3, as DNA: TGCGCCAGCAGCTTGTGGGTGGGGGCCAAGAACACTGAAGCTTTCTTT. Translation: CASSLWVGAKNTEAFF.

This clonotype was picked up a small number of times. This rearrangement joins TRBV28 to TRBJ1-6; D is unclear. The CDR3 is 14 amino acids. The V end was cut by 5 bases, the J end by 10 bases, with 15 bases between. The germline V gene has CDR1 MDHEN and CDR2 SYDVKM. The CDR3 sequence is CASSPRGIRSPLHF. The CDR3, as DNA: TGTGCCAGCAGTCCCCGGGGTATTCGGTCACCCCTCCACTTT.

This clonotype appeared a single time. This sequence joins TRBV4-2 and TRBJ2-7; D may be TRBD2 (5 bases). V shed 0 bases and J shed 6 bases, with 15 bases lying between them. Germline CDR1 and CDR2: LGHNA and YNFKEQ. CDR3 size: 15 residues. The CDR3 spells CASSQESRAGSEQYF. The CDR3 DNA reads TGTGCCAGCAGCCAAGAAAGCCGAGCTGGGAGCGAGCAGTACTTC.

Here the CDR3 DNA reads TGCAGTGCTCCGGGACAGGGGGATGAAAAACTGTTTTTT. This gives the protein CSAPGQGDEKLFF. This chain connects TRBV20-1 to TRBJ1-4; TRBD1 matches 11 bases. This CDR3 comprises 13 residues. Germline CDR1 reads DFQATT; CDR2 reads SNEGSKA (reference sequence). Trimming took 5 bases from V and 6 from J; bases not matched to a gene: 2.

In its sample, this clonotype was seen many times. The CDR3: CASSRSGVGTDTQYF. In DNA form, the CDR3 reads TGCGCCAGCAGTCGCTCAGGGGTCGGCACAGATACGCAGTATTTT. The V gene is TRBV5-1, the J gene TRBJ2-3; weak D call: TRBD1 (6 bases). Deletions cut 5 bases from V and 1 base from J, with 14 bases between. The germline gives CDR1 SGHRS, CDR2 YFSETQ. This CDR3 is 15 amino acids long.

The gene calls are TRBV5-1 and TRBJ2-7; D is unresolved. The CDR3 runs to 14 residues. V was shortened by 4 bases and J by 0 bases, with 11 bases between the two germline ends. In germline, CDR1 is SGHRS, CDR2 YFSETQ. The CDR3 sequence is CASSVDVSSYEQYF. Written as DNA, the CDR3 is TGCGCCAGCAGCGTGGACGTAAGCTCCTACGAGCAGTACTTC.

This clonotype was detected only a few times. The J gene is TRBJ2-5, the V gene TRBV6-5; D might be TRBD2 (6 bases). The germline V and J ends were trimmed by 2 bases and 1 base, with 11 bases remaining between them. The CDR3 extends over 15 amino acids. The V gene's germline CDR1 is MNHEY and CDR2 SVGAGI. The DNA of the CDR3 is TGTGCCAGCAGTTACCGGGGGTTAGTCCAAGAGACCCAGTACTTC. As protein: CASSYRGLVQETQYF.

Concerning this clonotype itself: A read error may produce the germline difference seen at one junction end. CDR3 DNA: TGTGCCAGCAGTTACCGCTGGCCCCGGGATTTT. This translates into CASSYRWPRDF. V gene TRBV6-5 combines with J gene TRBJ1-5; no reliable D call. CDR1 is MNHEY, CDR2 SVGAGI, per germline. The CDR3 contains 11 residues.

Concerning this clonotype itself: Compared with germline, one end of the junction differs, possibly owing to a read error. This chain uses TRBV29-1 with TRBJ1-2; D remains ambiguous. Germline V gene lookup returns CDR1 SQVTM and CDR2 ANQGSEA. The length of the CDR3 is 12 residues. Written as DNA, the CDR3 is TGCAGCGTTTACGGAGACGATTATGGCTACATCTTC. Protein: CSVYGDDYGYIF.

The chain employs TRBV29-1 and TRBJ2-3; TRBD2 aligns across 9 bases. CDR1 SQVTM and CDR2 ANQGSEA come from the germline V gene. The CDR3 sequence is 13 residues long. With 5 bases clipped from V and 5 bases from J, the junction kept 5 bases outside the gene matches. In DNA form, the CDR3 reads TGCAGCGTTAAGGGACTAGCAATAGATACGCAGTATTTT. Translation gives CSVKGLAIDTQYF.

This clonotype has just a few counts. CDR3 loop: CASSLDGVTEAFF. The DNA of the CDR3 is TGCGCCAGCAGCTTGGATGGGGTCACTGAAGCTTTCTTT. V gene TRBV5-1 combines with J gene TRBJ1-1, with unresolved D. CDR3 length: 13 amino acids. Trimming took 0 bases from V and 4 from J, leaving 7 bases between them. Germline assignment: CDR1 SGHRS and CDR2 YFSETQ.